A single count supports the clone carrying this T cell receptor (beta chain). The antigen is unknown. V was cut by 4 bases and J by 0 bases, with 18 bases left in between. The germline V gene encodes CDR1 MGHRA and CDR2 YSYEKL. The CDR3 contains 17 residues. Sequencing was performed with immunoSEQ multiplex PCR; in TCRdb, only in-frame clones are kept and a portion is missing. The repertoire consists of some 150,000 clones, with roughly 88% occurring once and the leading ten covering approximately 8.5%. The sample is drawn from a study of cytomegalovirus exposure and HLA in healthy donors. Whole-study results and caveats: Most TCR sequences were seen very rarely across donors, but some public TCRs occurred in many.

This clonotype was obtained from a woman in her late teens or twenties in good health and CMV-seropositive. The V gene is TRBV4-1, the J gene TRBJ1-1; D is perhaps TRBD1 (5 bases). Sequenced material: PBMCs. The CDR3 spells CASSPERLGHLNTEAFF. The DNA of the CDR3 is TGCGCCAGCAGCCCAGAGAGACTAGGACATTTGAACACTGAAGCTTTCTTT.